Listed below are T cell receptor beta chains from one sample, sequenced in a study of cytomegalovirus exposure and HLA in healthy donors. TCRdb keeps only in-frame clones here, not all; method: immunoSEQ multiplex PCR. The sample yields some 130,000 clones, roughly 88% seen once. Sequenced: PBMCs. The receptors derive from a woman aged 18-30 years in good health and CMV-seropositive. The CDR3 runs from the conserved cysteine through the conserved F or W. D genes are given only for firm matches. A row's size may be missing; if present it is once, few, many or a size class.

j_call: TRBJ2-1; v_call: TRBV30; clone_size: NA; d_call: TRBD2; cdr3_nt: TGTGCCTGGAAAGCGGGAGGGAACTACAATGAGCAGTTCTTC; cdr3_aa: CAWKAGGNYNEQFF
j_call: TRBJ2-1; v_call: TRBV10-2; clone_size: NA; d_call: TRBD2; cdr3_nt: TGCGCCAGCACTGGGACTAGCCACAATGAGCAGTTCTTC; cdr3_aa: CASTGTSHNEQFF
j_call: TRBJ1-1; v_call: TRBV7-3; clone_size: NA; d_call: NA; cdr3_nt: TGTGCCAGCAGCCAACAGGGGAACACTGAAGCTTTCTTT; cdr3_aa: CASSQQGNTEAFF
j_call: TRBJ1-1; v_call: TRBV6-5; clone_size: NA; d_call: NA; cdr3_nt: TGTGCCAGCAGTGCGAATGAAGCTTTCTTT; cdr3_aa: CASSANEAFF
j_call: TRBJ1-2; v_call: TRBV6-6; clone_size: NA; d_call: NA; cdr3_nt: TGTGCCAGCAGTTACTCTATCGCCGGGACATTCTATGGCTACACCTTC; cdr3_aa: CASSYSIAGTFYGYTF
j_call: TRBJ2-2; v_call: TRBV6-6; clone_size: NA; d_call: NA; cdr3_nt: TGTGCCAGCAGTTACTCGAGGGCTTCGGTCACCGGGGAGCTGTTTTTT; cdr3_aa: CASSYSRASVTGELFF
j_call: TRBJ1-5; v_call: TRBV10-3; clone_size: NA; d_call: NA; cdr3_nt: TGTGCCAGCGCGGACAGTAGCAATCAGCCCCAGCATTTT; cdr3_aa: CASADSSNQPQHF
j_call: TRBJ2-5; v_call: TRBV5-1; clone_size: NA; d_call: TRBD2; cdr3_nt: TGCGCCAGCAGCTTTAGCGGGGGTGAGACCCAGTACTTC; cdr3_aa: CASSFSGGETQYF
j_call: TRBJ1-2; v_call: TRBV6-6; clone_size: NA; d_call: NA; cdr3_nt: TGTGCCAGCAGTTACCAGCATGGGCCTAATGGCTACACCTTC; cdr3_aa: CASSYQHGPNGYTF
j_call: TRBJ1-4; v_call: TRBV5-6; clone_size: NA; d_call: TRBD1; cdr3_nt: TGTGCCAGCAGCCGACAGGGGTCAACTAATGAAAAACTGTTTTTT; cdr3_aa: CASSRQGSTNEKLFF
j_call: TRBJ1-3; v_call: TRBV9; clone_size: NA; d_call: TRBD1; cdr3_nt: TGTGCCAGCAGCGCTTCGACAGGGTATGGAAACACCATATATTTT; cdr3_aa: CASSASTGYGNTIYF
j_call: TRBJ2-6; v_call: TRBV5-1; clone_size: NA; d_call: TRBD1; cdr3_nt: TGCGCCAGCAGCTTGGGAGGACCGGGACAGCCCGCCGGGGCCAACGTCCTGACTTTC; cdr3_aa: CASSLGGPGQPAGANVLTF
j_call: TRBJ2-1; v_call: TRBV9; clone_size: NA; d_call: TRBD2; cdr3_nt: TGTGCCAGCACAGCGGGGGAGGCATCCTACAATGAGCAGTTCTTC; cdr3_aa: CASTAGEASYNEQFF
j_call: TRBJ2-7; v_call: TRBV7-2; clone_size: NA; d_call: NA; cdr3_nt: TGTGCCAGCAGCGCTACAGGGTTCGGCCGCGAGCAGTACTTC; cdr3_aa: CASSATGFGREQYF
j_call: TRBJ2-3; v_call: TRBV5-4; clone_size: once; d_call: TRBD1; cdr3_nt: TGTGCCAGCACCGTGGGACAGGGAAGCACAGATACGCAGTATTTT; cdr3_aa: CASTVGQGSTDTQYF
j_call: TRBJ1-3; v_call: TRBV11-3; clone_size: NA; d_call: TRBD1; cdr3_nt: TGTGCCAGCAGCCAGGGGGCAGACACCATATATTTT; cdr3_aa: CASSQGADTIYF
j_call: TRBJ1-4; v_call: TRBV9; clone_size: NA; d_call: TRBD1; cdr3_nt: TGTGCCAGCAGCGTGTTAGGGACAGCTAATGAAAAACTGTTTTTT; cdr3_aa: CASSVLGTANEKLFF
j_call: TRBJ2-1; v_call: TRBV2; clone_size: NA; d_call: TRBD2; cdr3_nt: TGTGCCAGCAGTGAAGAGGAGGGAGGGAATTGGGAGCAGTTCTTC; cdr3_aa: CASSEEEGGNWEQFF
j_call: TRBJ2-3; v_call: TRBV19; clone_size: NA; d_call: NA; cdr3_nt: TGTGCCACTCGCGGCAGACCCACAGATACGCAGTATTTT; cdr3_aa: CATRGRPTDTQYF
j_call: TRBJ1-1; v_call: TRBV13; clone_size: NA; d_call: NA; cdr3_nt: TGTGCCAGCAGCTTATCCAGGGGGAACACTGAAGCTTTCTTT; cdr3_aa: CASSLSRGNTEAFF
j_call: TRBJ2-3; v_call: TRBV19; clone_size: NA; d_call: NA; cdr3_nt: TGTGCCAGTAGTACCGAAGGACCCCCGAGGGCAGGTACGCAGTATTTT; cdr3_aa: CASSTEGPPRAGTQYF
j_call: TRBJ2-7; v_call: TRBV11-3; clone_size: NA; d_call: NA; cdr3_nt: TGTGCCAGCAGCTCCCCTCAGGGGTTACAGGACGAGCAGTACTTC; cdr3_aa: CASSSPQGLQDEQYF
j_call: TRBJ2-1; v_call: TRBV27; clone_size: NA; d_call: TRBD2; cdr3_nt: TGTGCCAGCAGCCGGGGACTAGCGCTATACAATGAGCAGTTCTTC; cdr3_aa: CASSRGLALYNEQFF
j_call: TRBJ2-1; v_call: TRBV5-1; clone_size: NA; d_call: NA; cdr3_nt: TGCGCCAGCAGCTTGGCCGGGACATCCCATGAGCAGTTCTTC; cdr3_aa: CASSLAGTSHEQFF